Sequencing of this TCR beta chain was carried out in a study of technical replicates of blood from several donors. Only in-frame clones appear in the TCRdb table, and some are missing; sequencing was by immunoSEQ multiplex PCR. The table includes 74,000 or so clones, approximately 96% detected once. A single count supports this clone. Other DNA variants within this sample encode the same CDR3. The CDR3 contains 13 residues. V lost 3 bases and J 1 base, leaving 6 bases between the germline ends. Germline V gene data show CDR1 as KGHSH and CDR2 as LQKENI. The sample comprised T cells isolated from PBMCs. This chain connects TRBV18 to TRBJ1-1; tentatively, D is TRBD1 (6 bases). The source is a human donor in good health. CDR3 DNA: TGTGCCAGCTCACCGGGACAGAACACTGAAGCTTTCTTT. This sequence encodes CASSPGQNTEAFF.